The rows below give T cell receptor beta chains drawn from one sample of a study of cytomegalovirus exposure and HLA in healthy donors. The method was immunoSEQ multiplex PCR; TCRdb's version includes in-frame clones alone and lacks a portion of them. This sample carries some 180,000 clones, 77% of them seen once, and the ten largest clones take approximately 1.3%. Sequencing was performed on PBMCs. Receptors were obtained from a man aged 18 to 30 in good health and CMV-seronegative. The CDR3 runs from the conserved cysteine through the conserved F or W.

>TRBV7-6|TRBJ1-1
CASSLTQGMENTEAFF
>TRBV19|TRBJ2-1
CASSRATSGRSNEQFF
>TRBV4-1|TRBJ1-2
CASSHPSAGKFYGYTF
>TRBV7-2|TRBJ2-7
CASSLGGTGGYEQYF
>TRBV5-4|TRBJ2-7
CASSLWTRAHEQYF
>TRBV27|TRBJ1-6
CASSLSANSPLHF
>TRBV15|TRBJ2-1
CATSHRYTGSEQFF
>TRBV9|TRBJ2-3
CASSSRLGGTSGGTNTQYF
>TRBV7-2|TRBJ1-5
CASSPHRTGGGQPQHF
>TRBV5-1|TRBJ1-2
CASSFTGFYGYTF
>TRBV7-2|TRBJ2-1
CASSLVGTGFSYNEQFF
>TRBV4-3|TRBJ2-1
CASSQDGPGLAGGPNGNEQFF
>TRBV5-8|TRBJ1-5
CASSLLQGNQPQHF
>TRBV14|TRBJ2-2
CASSRRGGYTGELFF
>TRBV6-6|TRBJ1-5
CASSYNQGGRQPQHF
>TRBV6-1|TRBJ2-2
CASRGTGSRLFF
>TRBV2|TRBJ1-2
CASSVAGTGNGYTF
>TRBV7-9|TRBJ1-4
CASSFGGLGEKLFF
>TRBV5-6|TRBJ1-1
CASSLESTEAFF
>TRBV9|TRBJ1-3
CASGTISGNTIYF
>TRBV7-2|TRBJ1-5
CASSKNSRDFSNQPQHF
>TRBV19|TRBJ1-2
CASSIDGQGDYGYTF
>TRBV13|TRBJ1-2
CASSLGTGDYGYTF
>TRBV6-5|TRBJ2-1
CASSSRQGKEFF
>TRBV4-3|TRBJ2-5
CASSQEGAGPWETQYF
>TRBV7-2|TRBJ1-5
CASSLETGAGQPQHF
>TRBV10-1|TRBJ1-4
CASSESNWNEKLFF
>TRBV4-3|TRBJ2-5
CASSQEAAAGTSGGLQETQYF
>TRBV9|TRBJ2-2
CASSVGNTGELFF
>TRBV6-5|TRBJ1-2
CASSGRQGARDGYTF
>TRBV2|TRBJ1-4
CASSEATGANEKLFF
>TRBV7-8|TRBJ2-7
CASSLFLAGGTYEQYF
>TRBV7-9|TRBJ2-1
CASSSGQGVAGSEEQFF
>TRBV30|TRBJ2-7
CAWSGESSYEQYF
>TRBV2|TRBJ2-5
CASSEELAGTQYF
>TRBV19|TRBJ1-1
CASSIGRFGLNTEAFF
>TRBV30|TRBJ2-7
CAFTDSGGPYEQYF
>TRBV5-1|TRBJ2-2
CASSLEGARVSTGELFF
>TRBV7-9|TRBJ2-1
CASSQGLAIDEQFF
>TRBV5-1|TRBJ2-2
CASSWTGVWELFF
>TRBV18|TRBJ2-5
CASSPTWGPQETQYF
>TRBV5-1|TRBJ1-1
CASSDRFDTEAFF
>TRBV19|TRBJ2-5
CASSRGQGRETQYF
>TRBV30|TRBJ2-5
CAWRLGTGIETQYF
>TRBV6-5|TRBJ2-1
CASSRLAHNGDEQFF
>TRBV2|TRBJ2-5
CASRRGLAGGPQETQYF
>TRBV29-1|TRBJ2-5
CIAQRDLKGTQYF
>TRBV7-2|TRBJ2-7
CASSTDRGRIYEQYF